A single sample is the source of the 29 T cell receptor beta chains below, sequenced in a study of shared clonotypes between healthy human individuals. Produced via immunoSEQ multiplex PCR; TCRdb's table is partial and in-frame only. The sample lists millions of clones, 95% occurring once. Sequencing input: naive CD4+ T cells sorted from blood. The sample's subset: CD45RA+ positively selected. The receptors here all came from a man younger than 30 in good health.

V and J are TRBV5-6 and TRBJ2-2; D unclear. This CDR3 is 12 amino acids long. Germline V CDR1 and CDR2: SGHDT, YYEEEE. V gave up 1 base and J gave up 6 bases, with 4 bases separating them. The CDR3 is CASSLLPGELFF. CDR3 coding DNA: TGTGCCAGCAGCTTGCTGCCCGGGGAGCTGTTTTTT.

V usage is TRBV27 and J usage is TRBJ1-5, with D tentatively TRBD1 (5 bases). The CDR3 covers 13 residues. V dropped 4 bases and J dropped 7 bases, with 11 bases sitting between them. Germline V lookup: CDR1 MNHEY, CDR2 SMNVEV (reference sequence). The CDR3 spells CASSSRVRQPQHF. DNA for the CDR3: TGTGCCAGCAGTTCCAGGGTACGGCAGCCCCAGCATTTT.

The V gene is TRBV10-1, the J gene TRBJ2-5; D gene uncertain. The CDR3 has 13 residues. V dropped 4 bases and J dropped 3 bases, with 9 bases sitting between them. CDR1 WNHNN and CDR2 SYGVQD come from the germline V gene (reference sequence). The CDR3: CASSGGAKETQYF. CDR3 sequence (DNA): TGCGCCAGCAGTGGTGGAGCTAAAGAGACCCAGTACTTC.

The CDR3 sequence is CASSLSVSLPAYNEQFF. Written as DNA, the CDR3 is TGTGCCAGCAGCTTAAGCGTCTCACTTCCCGCCTACAATGAGCAGTTCTTC. This chain uses TRBV5-6 with TRBJ2-1; D is uncertain. This CDR3 contains 17 residues. V was shortened by 2 bases and J by 2 bases, with 17 bases between the two germline ends. Per germline, CDR1 SGHDT and CDR2 YYEEEE.

The gene calls are TRBV6-1 and TRBJ1-1; possibly TRBD1 for D (5 bases). Germline assignment: CDR1 MNHNS and CDR2 SASEGT. V dropped 2 bases and J dropped 5 bases, with 18 bases sitting between them. This CDR3 contains 16 residues. CDR3 nucleotide sequence: TGTGCCAGCAGTGAACCCCGAGCCGGGGAGGGGACTGAAGCTTTCTTT. It yields the protein CASSEPRAGEGTEAFF.

The gene calls are TRBV5-1 and TRBJ2-7; 7 nucleotides match TRBD1. This CDR3 contains 15 residues. After removal of 4 bases from V and 7 bases from J, the junction contained 14 bases not matched to a gene. Germline CDR1 SGHRS, CDR2 YFSETQ. The CDR3 DNA reads as TGCGCCAGCAGCGCACCGGGACAGACCTACGGAGAGCAGTACTTC. It yields the protein CASSAPGQTYGEQYF.

This clone appeared a single time. The rearrangement links TRBV11-2 to TRBJ2-7; D ambiguous. V was pared by 0 bases and J by 11 bases, with 5 bases between. The V gene's germline CDR1 is SGHAT and CDR2 FQNNGV. The CDR3 extends over 10 amino acids. The CDR3 nucleotides are TGTGCCAGCAGCTTAGATAGGAAGTACTTC. Translation gives CASSLDRKYF.

The chain carries TRBV2 and TRBJ2-6; a possible D gene is TRBD1 (6 bases). This CDR3 is 18 amino acids long. Trimming took 7 bases from V and 2 from J, leaving 21 bases between them. Germline assignment: CDR1 SNHLY and CDR2 FYNNEI. DNA of the CDR3: TGTGCCAGCACCATGACAGGTCCCGGGCGGACTGGGGCCAACGTCCTGACTTTC. As protein: CASTMTGPGRTGANVLTF.

V is TRBV9 and J is TRBJ2-1; 12 bases match TRBD2. Germline CDR1 reads SGDLS; CDR2 reads YYNGEE. The CDR3 extends over 15 amino acids. Losses at the gene ends were 4 bases for V and 5 bases for J; bases not matched to a gene: 4. For the CDR3, the DNA is TGTGCCAGCAGCCAAGGACTAGCGGGACACAATGAGCAGTTCTTC. Amino acids: CASSQGLAGHNEQFF.

This clone came up once. The chain couples TRBV19 to TRBJ1-5; TRBD1 agrees at 10 bases. Germline CDR1 LNHDA, CDR2 SQIVND (reference sequence). The CDR3 runs to 15 residues. Trimming took 11 bases from V and 4 from J; bases not matched to a gene: 11. The CDR3 DNA reads as TGTGCCTCGTTGGGGACAGGGGTAGGGAATCAGCCCCAGCATTTT. Translation gives CASLGTGVGNQPQHF.

The V gene is TRBV7-2, the J gene TRBJ2-5; 9 nucleotides align to TRBD1. The junction had 7 bases not matched to a gene; V was cut back by 3 bases and J by 5 bases. The CDR3 extends over 15 amino acids. Germline V gives CDR1 SGHTA, CDR2 FQGNSA. The CDR3 loop reads CASSFPGTGMETQYF. DNA of the CDR3: TGTGCCAGCAGCTTTCCCGGGACAGGGATGGAGACCCAGTACTTC.

The chain links TRBV5-1 to TRBJ2-7; TRBD2 matches at 9 bases. Losses at the gene ends were 5 bases for V and 7 bases for J; bases not matched to a gene: 7. CDR3 size: 13 residues. Looked up from germline, CDR1 is SGHRS and CDR2 is YFSETQ. CDR3 nucleotides: TGCGCCAGCAGGCGGGAGGGGGCGCGGGAGCAGTACTTC. Its translation: CASRREGAREQYF.

The chain combines TRBV7-2 with TRBJ2-2; D is unclear. This CDR3 region has 12 residues. CDR1 and CDR2 from the germline V gene are SGHTA and FQGNSA. Between the trimmed V and J ends, which lost 6 bases and 9 bases, there was a span of 11 bases. CDR3 nucleotides: TGTGCCAGCAGAGGAATAAGAAGGGAGCTGTTTTTT. Translated, it gives CASRGIRRELFF.

J is TRBJ2-1 and V is TRBV4-1; TRBD2 agrees at 11 bases. The CDR3 covers 16 residues. V shed 4 bases, J shed 4 bases, and the junction held 6 bases outside the gene matches. Germline-derived CDR1 and CDR2 are MGHRA and YSYEKL. CDR3: CASSLSGTSGYNEQFF. The CDR3 coding sequence is TGCGCCAGCAGCCTGAGCGGGACTAGCGGATACAATGAGCAGTTCTTC.

With respect to this clone: One end of the junction does not line up with germline, which may come from a read error. The chain has TRBV10-1 and TRBJ2-3; perhaps TRBD1 as D (6 bases). This CDR3 contains 10 residues. Germline V lookup: CDR1 WNHNN, CDR2 SYGVQD (reference sequence). This CDR3 is CAITGDTQYF. CDR3 nucleotide sequence: TGTGCCATCACAGGGGATACGCAGTATTTT.

This clone was detected once. J is TRBJ2-7 and V is TRBV7-3; 9 nucleotides line up with TRBD1. V gave up 5 bases and J gave up 3 bases; unmatched junction bases: 8. The CDR3 consists of 15 residues. Per the germline V gene, CDR1 is SGHTA and CDR2 is FQGTGA. The DNA of the CDR3 is TGTGCCAGCAGCCCGGGACAGGGAGGAGACTACGAGCAGTACTTC. Its protein is CASSPGQGGDYEQYF. The full variable domain, with the rest looked up from reference TRBV7-3 and TRBJ2-7, is GAGVSQTPSNKVTEKGKYVELRCDPISGHTALYWYRQSLGQGPEFLIYFQGTGAADDSGLPNDRFFAVRPEGSVSTLKIQRTERGDSAVYLCASSPGQGGDYEQYFGPGTRLTVT.

The chain is built from TRBV30 and TRBJ2-4; D call uncertain. The CDR3 extends over 14 amino acids. CDR1 and CDR2 from the germline V gene are GTSNPN and SVGIG (reference sequence). Trimming cost V 2 bases and J 1 base, with 9 bases left between them. This CDR3 is CAWSPTQAKNIQYF. As DNA, the CDR3 is TGTGCCTGGAGTCCAACTCAGGCCAAAAACATTCAGTACTTC.

The V and J genes are TRBV7-6 and TRBJ2-2; D unresolved. The germline V gene encodes CDR1 SGHVS and CDR2 FNYEAQ. Trimming took 1 base from V and 7 from J, leaving 4 bases between them. This CDR3 is built from 12 residues. The CDR3 sequence: CASSLVIGELFF. CDR3 bases: TGTGCCAGCAGCTTAGTGATCGGGGAGCTGTTTTTT.

The V gene is TRBV4-1, the J gene TRBJ1-4, with TRBD1 identical over 7 bases. Germline V gene lookup returns CDR1 MGHRA and CDR2 YSYEKL. Losses at the gene ends were 3 bases for V and 3 bases for J; bases not matched to a gene: 4. The length of the CDR3 is 15 residues. CDR3 nucleotides: TGCGCCAGCAGCCAGCAGGGGGTAGCTAATGAAAAACTGTTTTTT. This codes for CASSQQGVANEKLFF.

In the case of this clone: A read error may be the cause here, since a much bigger clone is one base away. This specimen includes other DNA sequences encoding the same CDR3. V and J are TRBV30 and TRBJ2-5; D assignment may be TRBD1 or TRBD2 (5 bases each). The ends were cut back, 2 bases at V and 5 bases at J, with 12 bases in the middle. Germline V gene lookup returns CDR1 GTSNPN and CDR2 SVGIG (reference sequence). The length of the CDR3 is 13 residues. CDR3 in amino acids: CAWSRGIGETQYF. The CDR3 DNA reads as TGTGCCTGGAGTCGGGGCATTGGGGAGACCCAGTACTTC.

The chain has TRBV11-2 and TRBJ2-3; D may be TRBD2 (6 bases). CDR3 length: 16 amino acids. V lost 3 bases and J lost 0, with 13 bases in between. Germline V gives CDR1 SGHAT, CDR2 FQNNGV. CDR3 sequence: CASSFGGVKSTDTQYF. The CDR3 DNA follows: TGTGCCAGCAGCTTTGGCGGGGTTAAGAGCACAGATACGCAGTATTTT. The full variable domain, its missing parts supplied by reference TRBV11-2 and TRBJ2-3, is EAGVAQSPRYKIIEKRQSVAFWCNPISGHATLYWYQQILGQGPKLLIQFQNNGVVDDSQLPKDRFSAERLKGVDSTLKIQPAKLEDSAVYLCASSFGGVKSTDTQYFGPGTRLTVL.

In this sample, this clone turned up once. J is TRBJ2-5 and V is TRBV11-2; D not certain. Trimming removed 8 bases at V and 5 bases at J, with 9 bases between. The CDR3 length is 11 residues. CDR1 SGHAT and CDR2 FQNNGV come from the germline V gene. The CDR3 reads CASSQAETQYF. CDR3 bases: TGTGCCAGCTCCCAGGCGGAGACCCAGTACTTC.

The rearrangement uses TRBV5-1 and TRBJ2-1; D uncertain. Germline CDR1 is SGHRS and CDR2 is YFSETQ. With 4 bases removed from V and 9 bases from J, the gap between germline ends came to 20 bases. The CDR3 sequence is 15 residues long. The CDR3 DNA is TGCGCCAGCAGCCCCCTTACGAGACCAGTAGGTGAGCAGTTCTTC. This translates into CASSPLTRPVGEQFF. Combining the CDR3 with reference TRBV5-1 and TRBJ2-1 gives the whole variable domain KAGVTQTPRYLIKTRGQQVTLSCSPISGHRSVSWYQQTPGQGLQFLFEYFSETQRNKGNFPGRFSGRQFSNSRSEMNVSTLELGDSALYLCASSPLTRPVGEQFFGPGTRLTVL.

Worth noting for this clone: Other DNA sequences of this sample code for an identical CDR3. This sequence joins TRBV18 and TRBJ1-4; possible D gene TRBD1, 5 bases. Trimming took off 3 bases at V and 2 bases at J, with 10 bases between the two ends. This CDR3 has 15 residues. CDR1 is KGHSH, CDR2 LQKENI, per germline. The CDR3 protein is CASSPREGTNEKLFF. CDR3 nucleotide sequence: TGTGCCAGCTCACCCCGAGAGGGGACTAATGAAAAACTGTTTTTT. The full variable domain, with the rest looked up from reference TRBV18 and TRBJ1-4, is NAGVMQNPRHLVRRRGQEARLRCSPMKGHSHVYWYRQLPEEGLKFMVYLQKENIIDESGMPKERFSAEFPKEGPSILRIQQVVRGDSAAYFCASSPREGTNEKLFFGSGTQLSVL.

The J gene is TRBJ2-7, the V gene TRBV5-1, with D tentatively TRBD1 (7 bases). Germline values: CDR1 SGHRS, CDR2 YFSETQ. The CDR3 totals 12 residues. The V gene lost 4 bases and the J gene lost 7 bases, with 12 bases spanning the gap. The CDR3 DNA reads as TGCGCCAGCAGCCAGGAGGGGGCAGAGCAGTACTTC. It is translated as CASSQEGAEQYF.

The chain employs TRBV7-9 and TRBJ2-3, with 8 positions matching TRBD2. Germline trimming cut 0 bases from V and 2 bases from J; bases unmatched to any gene: 13. The CDR3 runs to 19 residues. Germline V gene sequence: CDR1 SEHNR, CDR2 FQNEAQ (reference sequence). CDR3 amino acids: CASSLAGRGTSGVTDTQYF. Here the CDR3 DNA reads TGTGCCAGCAGCTTAGCAGGGAGGGGCACTAGCGGAGTCACAGATACGCAGTATTTT.

The chain employs TRBV10-3 and TRBJ1-2; D perhaps matches TRBD1 (5 bases). V lost 3 bases to trimming and J lost 5 bases, with 10 bases between them. Germline loops: CDR1 ENHRY, CDR2 SYGVKD. The CDR3 has 13 amino acids. The CDR3 reads CAISETSGYGYTF. In nucleotides, the CDR3 is TGTGCCATCAGTGAAACTTCAGGGTATGGCTACACCTTC.

The genes are TRBV5-1 and TRBJ2-7; 11 bases line up with TRBD2. Germline V gene sequence: CDR1 SGHRS, CDR2 YFSETQ. The CDR3 runs 15 residues. Trimming cost V 5 bases and J 3 bases; bases outside gene matches: 7. The CDR3 DNA reads TGCGCCAGCAGTCCCGGGACTAGCGGTTACTACGAGCAGTACTTC. Translating gives CASSPGTSGYYEQYF.

The chain has TRBV6-1 and TRBJ2-2; D might be TRBD1 or TRBD2, each matching 5 bases. CDR1 MNHNS and CDR2 SASEGT come from the germline V gene. This CDR3 is built from 15 residues. V gave up 3 bases and J gave up 5 bases, with 13 bases separating them. In DNA, the CDR3 is TGTGCCAGCAGTGACCCGGGGCGGAAAACCGGGGAGCTGTTTTTT. Amino acids: CASSDPGRKTGELFF.